These 4 T cell receptor beta chains share one sample of origin, sequenced in a study of blood T cell repertoires in COVID-19 (TCRdb year 2020). The method behind the library was the immunoSEQ multiplex PCR assay. This is the immuneACCESS table as TCRdb keeps it, with only in-frame sequences that have V and J called. A part of the clones is gone; compared with another copy, unresolved V genes explain less than half, and the rest is unexplained. This sample has about 210,000 clones in its table, and over 75% of those were observed once. The leading ten clones occupy around 4.8% of the sample. Source material: peripheral blood. The receptors were sampled from a woman aged 40 to 50 with acute or convalescent COVID-19.

This clone was found once. This rearrangement joins TRBV5-4 to TRBJ1-2, with 7 positions matching TRBD1. The CDR3 extends over 13 amino acids. V lost 5 bases to trimming and J lost 3 bases; unmatched junction nucleotides: 4. Germline assignment: CDR1 SGHNT and CDR2 YYREEE (reference sequence). Here the CDR3 reads CASRPGTDYGYTF. The CDR3 DNA sequence: TGTGCCAGCAGGCCTGGGACAGACTATGGCTACACCTTC.

This rearrangement joins TRBV11-2 to TRBJ2-5; the D is unclear. Deletions cut 4 bases from V and 2 bases from J, with 20 bases between. Looked up from germline, CDR1 is SGHAT and CDR2 is FQNNGV. The CDR3 consists of 17 residues. The CDR3 coding sequence is TGTGCCAGCAGCTCCCTTCACACGGGTTTCCTGCAAGAGACCCAGTACTTC. Amino acid sequence: CASSSLHTGFLQETQYF.

J is TRBJ1-2 and V is TRBV5-4; TRBD1 matches 7 bases. This CDR3 region has 15 residues. The germline V gene encodes CDR1 SGHNT and CDR2 YYREEE (reference sequence). Unmatched junction bases numbered 6, after V lost 0 bases and J lost 4 bases. The chain's CDR3 is CASSLAAGGVYGYTF. CDR3 coding DNA: TGTGCCAGCAGCTTGGCCGCAGGGGGAGTCTATGGCTACACCTTC.

The chain employs TRBV5-4 and TRBJ2-2, with 7 bases lining up with TRBD2. Germline trimming cut 6 bases from V and 9 bases from J; bases unmatched to any gene: 14. The CDR3 runs to 15 residues. Germline CDR1 and CDR2: SGHNT and YYREEE (reference sequence). The CDR3 DNA sequence: TGTGCCAGCAACCCTCGGGGGGAGCCATCGAGGGAGCTGTTTTTT. It is translated as CASNPRGEPSRELFF.